This paragraph reports one T cell receptor beta chain. This CDR3 contains 15 residues. The germline V gene encodes CDR1 MNHNY and CDR2 SVGAGI (reference sequence). V shed 4 bases, J shed 1 base, and the junction held 2 bases outside the gene matches. These data belong to a study of T-cell memory formation after mild COVID-19. TCRdb re-called the 5' RACE reads through MiXCR, storing one row per CDR3 protein. The profile covers 300,000 to 400,000 distinct CDR3 sequences, with 25% to 30% appearing a single time and less than 15% taken by the ten largest. The TCR comes from an adult woman who had mild COVID-19 (a few samples of this study predate the infection). Cell type and time point are not known. Sequencing was performed on PBMCs or a T cell subset sorted from them (not recorded which). This chain links TRBV6-6 with TRBJ2-2, with 8 positions matching TRBD2. The CDR3 bases are TGTGCCAGCAGTTCTGCGGGAGGGAACACCGGGGAGCTGTTTTTT. Translated: CASSSAGGNTGELFF.